These 2 T cell receptor beta chains were sequenced from one sample in a study of blood T cell repertoires in COVID-19. Assay used: immunoSEQ multiplex PCR; TCRdb lists only in-frame clones, some missing. The sample includes around 100,000 clones, 84% of them seen just once. The material sequenced was peripheral blood. Source of these receptors: a woman in her thirties or forties with acute or convalescent COVID-19.

This clone came up many times. The chain is built from TRBV3-1 (or the pseudogene TRBV3-2) and TRBJ1-1; D ambiguous. Germline values: CDR1 LGHDT, CDR2 YNNKEL (reference sequence). V was cut by 5 bases and J by 1 base, with 5 bases left in between. The length of the CDR3 is 12 residues. The CDR3 sequence is CASSAENTEAFF. For the CDR3, the DNA is TGTGCCAGCAGCGCGGAGAACACTGAAGCTTTCTTT.

With respect to this clone: Other DNA sequences within the sample encode an identical CDR3. The V gene is TRBV2, the J gene TRBJ1-5; no reliable D call. Between the trimmed V and J ends, which lost 4 bases and 0 bases, there was a span of 7 bases. The germline V gene has CDR1 SNHLY and CDR2 FYNNEI. This CDR3 has 14 residues. The CDR3 region is CASSAQYSNQPQHF. CDR3 nucleotide sequence: TGTGCCAGCAGTGCACAGTATAGCAATCAGCCCCAGCATTTT.